Many counts were recorded for the clone carrying this T cell receptor (beta chain). The target antigen is unknown. The source of the sample is a study of metastatic and nonmetastatic thyroid tumors. Study in general: Malignant thyroid and benign thyroid patients provided blood and tumor or nodule tissue whose repertoires were compared. The study's findings and limits: In both blood and tumor samples, TCR beta diversity was reported significantly higher for malignant than benign nodules.

Original analysis: Clinicopathological groups supplied CDR3 differences that were used to build a distant-metastasis classifier for papillary thyroid cancer. TCRdb reprocessed the PCR reads using MiXCR. Clone size and V and J calls follow TCRdb, not the original study. The sample consists of 50,000 or so clones, around 20% of them appearing once. Patients underwent thyroid surgery, and none had received any treatment before it. V was trimmed by 6 bases and J by 3 bases, leaving 14 bases between them. Per germline, CDR1 MRHNA and CDR2 SNTAGT. The CDR3 contains 14 residues. The gene calls are TRBV6-4 and TRBJ1-2; no clear D. The receptor was derived from a male donor with papillary thyroid cancer or a benign thyroid nodule (not recorded which). Some clones in this sample may be carry-over from other donors' samples. Sequencing used blood. The CDR3 is CASRPSGSHYGYTF. CDR3 in DNA: TGTGCCAGCAGACCCTCGGGCAGCCACTATGGCTACACCTTC.